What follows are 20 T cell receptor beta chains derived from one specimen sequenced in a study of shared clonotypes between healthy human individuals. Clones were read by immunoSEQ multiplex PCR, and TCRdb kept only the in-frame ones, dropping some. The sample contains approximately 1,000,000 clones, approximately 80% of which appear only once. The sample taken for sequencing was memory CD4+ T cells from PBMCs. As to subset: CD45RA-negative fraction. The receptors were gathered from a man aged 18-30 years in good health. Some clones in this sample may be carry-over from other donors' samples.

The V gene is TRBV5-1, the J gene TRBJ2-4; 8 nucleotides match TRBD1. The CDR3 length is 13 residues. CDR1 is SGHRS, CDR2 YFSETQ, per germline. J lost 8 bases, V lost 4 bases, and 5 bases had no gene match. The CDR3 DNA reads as TGCGCCAGCAGCAGAGGACAGGGTGACATTCAGTACTTC. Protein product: CASSRGQGDIQYF.

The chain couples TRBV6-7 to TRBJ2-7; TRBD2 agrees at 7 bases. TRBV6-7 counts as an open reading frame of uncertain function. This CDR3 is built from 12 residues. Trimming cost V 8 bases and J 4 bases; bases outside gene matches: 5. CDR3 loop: CASPSGNYEQYF. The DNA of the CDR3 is TGTGCCAGCCCCAGCGGGAATTACGAGCAGTACTTC.

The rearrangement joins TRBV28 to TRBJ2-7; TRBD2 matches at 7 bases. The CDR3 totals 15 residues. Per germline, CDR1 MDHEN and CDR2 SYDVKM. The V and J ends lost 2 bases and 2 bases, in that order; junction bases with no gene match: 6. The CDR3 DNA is TGTGCCAGCAGTTTAGGGAGGGGCCAGACCTACGAGCAGTACTTC. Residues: CASSLGRGQTYEQYF. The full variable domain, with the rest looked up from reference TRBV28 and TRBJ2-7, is DVKVTQSSRYLVKRTGEKVFLECVQDMDHENMFWYRQDPGLGLRLIYFSYDVKMKEKGDIPEGYSVSREKKERFSLILESASTNQTSMYLCASSLGRGQTYEQYFGPGTRLTVT.

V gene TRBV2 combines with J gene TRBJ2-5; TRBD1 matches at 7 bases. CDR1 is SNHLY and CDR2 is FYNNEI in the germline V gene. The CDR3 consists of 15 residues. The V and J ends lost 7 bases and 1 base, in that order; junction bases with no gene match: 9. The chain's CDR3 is CASTSDRTLQETQYF. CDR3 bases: TGTGCCAGCACTTCGGACAGGACCCTCCAAGAGACCCAGTACTTC.

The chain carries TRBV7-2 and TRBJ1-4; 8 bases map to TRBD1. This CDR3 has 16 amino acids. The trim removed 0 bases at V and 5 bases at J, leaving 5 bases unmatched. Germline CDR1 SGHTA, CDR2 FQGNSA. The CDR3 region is CASSLAIGTGNEKLFF. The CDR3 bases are TGTGCCAGCAGCTTAGCAATTGGGACAGGAAATGAAAAACTGTTTTTT.

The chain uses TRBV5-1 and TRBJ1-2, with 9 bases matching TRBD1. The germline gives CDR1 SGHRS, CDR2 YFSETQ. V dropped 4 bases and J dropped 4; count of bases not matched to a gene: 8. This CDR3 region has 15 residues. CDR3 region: CASSQSTGGGYGYTF. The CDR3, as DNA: TGCGCCAGCAGCCAAAGCACAGGGGGCGGCTATGGCTACACCTTC.

In DNA, the CDR3 is TGTGCCTGTTTATCAGGGGGCAGAGGCTACACCTTC. Translation gives CACLSGGRGYTF. This chain connects TRBV30 to TRBJ1-2, with TRBD1 identical over 8 bases. CDR1 is GTSNPN and CDR2 is SVGIG in the germline V gene (reference sequence). The CDR3 runs to 12 residues. V dropped 6 bases and J dropped 8; count of bases not matched to a gene: 8. Supplemented by reference TRBV30 and TRBJ1-2, the full variable domain reads SQTIHQWPATLVQPVGSPLSLECTVEGTSNPNLYWYRQAAGRGLQLLFYSVGIGQISSEVPQNLSASRPQDRQFILSSKKLLLSDSGFYLCACLSGGRGYTFGSGTRLTVV.

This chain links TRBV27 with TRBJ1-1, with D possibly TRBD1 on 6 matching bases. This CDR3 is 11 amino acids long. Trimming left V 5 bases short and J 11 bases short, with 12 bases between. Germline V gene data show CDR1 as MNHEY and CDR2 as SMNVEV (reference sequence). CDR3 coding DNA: TGTGCCAGCAGTGGCCTGGGGGGCGCTTTCTTT. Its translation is CASSGLGGAFF.

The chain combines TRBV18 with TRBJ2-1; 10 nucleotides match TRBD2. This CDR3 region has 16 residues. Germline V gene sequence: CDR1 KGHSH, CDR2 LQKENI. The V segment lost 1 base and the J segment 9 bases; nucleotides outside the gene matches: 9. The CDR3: CASSPREAGGPGEQFF. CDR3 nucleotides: TGTGCCAGCTCACCACGGGAAGCGGGAGGGCCAGGTGAGCAGTTCTTC.

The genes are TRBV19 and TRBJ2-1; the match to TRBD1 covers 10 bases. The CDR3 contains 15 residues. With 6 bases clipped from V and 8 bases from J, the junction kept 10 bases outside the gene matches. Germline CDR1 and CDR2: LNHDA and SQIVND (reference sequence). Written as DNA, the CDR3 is TGTGCCAGTAGATCCGGGACAGGGGTCTCATATGAGCAGTTCTTC. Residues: CASRSGTGVSYEQFF.

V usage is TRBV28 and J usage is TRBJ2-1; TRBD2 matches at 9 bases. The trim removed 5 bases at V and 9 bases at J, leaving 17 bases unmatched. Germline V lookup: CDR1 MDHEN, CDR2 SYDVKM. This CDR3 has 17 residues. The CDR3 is CASSLPPDSGSRAEQFF. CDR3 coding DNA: TGTGCCAGCAGTCTCCCCCCTGATAGCGGGAGTCGCGCTGAGCAGTTCTTC.

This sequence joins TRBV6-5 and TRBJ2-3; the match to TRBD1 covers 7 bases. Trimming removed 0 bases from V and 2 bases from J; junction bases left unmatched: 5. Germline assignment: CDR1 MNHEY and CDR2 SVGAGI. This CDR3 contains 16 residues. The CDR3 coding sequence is TGTGCCAGCAGTTACTCCAACAGGGGTCTCACAGATACGCAGTATTTT. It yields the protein CASSYSNRGLTDTQYF.

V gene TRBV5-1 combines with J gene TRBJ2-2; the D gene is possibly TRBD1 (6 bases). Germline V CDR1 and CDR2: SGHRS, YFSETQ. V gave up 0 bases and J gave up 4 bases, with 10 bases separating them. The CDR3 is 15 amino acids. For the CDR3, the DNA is TGCGCCAGCAGCTTGGCTGGGGGCGGCACCGGGGAGCTGTTTTTT. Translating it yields CASSLAGGGTGELFF. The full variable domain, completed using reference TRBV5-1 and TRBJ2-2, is KAGVTQTPRYLIKTRGQQVTLSCSPISGHRSVSWYQQTPGQGLQFLFEYFSETQRNKGNFPGRFSGRQFSNSRSEMNVSTLELGDSALYLCASSLAGGGTGELFFGEGSRLTVL.

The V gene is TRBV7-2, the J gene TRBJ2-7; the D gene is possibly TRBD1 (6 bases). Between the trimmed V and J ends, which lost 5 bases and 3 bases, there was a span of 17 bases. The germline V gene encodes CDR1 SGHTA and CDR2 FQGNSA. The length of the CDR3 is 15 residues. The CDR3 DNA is TGTGCCAGCAGCCCCCGACAGGTACAAGTCTACGAGCAGTACTTC. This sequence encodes CASSPRQVQVYEQYF.

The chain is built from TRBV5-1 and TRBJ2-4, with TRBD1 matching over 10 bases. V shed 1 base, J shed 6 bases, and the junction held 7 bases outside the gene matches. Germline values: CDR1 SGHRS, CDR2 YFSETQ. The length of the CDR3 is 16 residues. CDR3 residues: CASSLPMTGGTNIQYF. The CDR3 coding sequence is TGCGCCAGCAGCTTGCCCATGACAGGGGGCACAAACATTCAGTACTTC.

As DNA, the CDR3 is TGTGCCAGCAGTTTATCTAACAGGGGTTACGAGCAGTACTTC. Translated: CASSLSNRGYEQYF. The V gene is TRBV28, the J gene TRBJ2-7, with 7 bases lining up with TRBD1. This CDR3 contains 14 residues. Germline-derived CDR1 and CDR2 are MDHEN and SYDVKM. V dropped 1 base and J dropped 4; count of bases not matched to a gene: 4.

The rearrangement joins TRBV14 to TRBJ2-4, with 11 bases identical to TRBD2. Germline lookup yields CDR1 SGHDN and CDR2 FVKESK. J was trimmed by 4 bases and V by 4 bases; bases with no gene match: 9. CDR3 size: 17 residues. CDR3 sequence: CASSRIAGGRDKNIQYF. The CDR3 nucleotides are TGTGCCAGCAGCCGGATAGCGGGAGGGCGGGATAAAAACATTCAGTACTTC.

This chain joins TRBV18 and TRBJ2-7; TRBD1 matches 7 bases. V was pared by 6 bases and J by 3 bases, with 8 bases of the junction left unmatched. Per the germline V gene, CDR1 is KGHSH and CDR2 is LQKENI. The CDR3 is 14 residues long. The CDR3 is CASSPDRAHYEQYF. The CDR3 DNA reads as TGTGCCAGCTCCCCAGACAGGGCACACTACGAGCAGTACTTC.

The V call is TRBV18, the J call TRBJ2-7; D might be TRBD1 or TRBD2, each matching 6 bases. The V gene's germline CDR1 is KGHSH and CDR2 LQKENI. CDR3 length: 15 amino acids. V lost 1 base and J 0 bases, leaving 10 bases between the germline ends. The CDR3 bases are TGTGCCAGCTCACCACAGGGGGGTCCCTCCTACGAGCAGTACTTC. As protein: CASSPQGGPSYEQYF.

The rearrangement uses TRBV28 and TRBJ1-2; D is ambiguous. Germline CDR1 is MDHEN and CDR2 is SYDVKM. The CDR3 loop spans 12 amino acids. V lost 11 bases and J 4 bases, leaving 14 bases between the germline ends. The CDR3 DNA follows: TGTGCCGTACAAAGGGAGAGCTATGGCTACACCTTC. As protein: CAVQRESYGYTF.